This T cell receptor (beta chain) was profiled in a study of T cell changes during pregnancy in multiple sclerosis. Using immunoSEQ multiplex PCR, the repertoire was profiled, and TCRdb retains in-frame clones only, with some absent. The sample consists of 65,000 to 85,000 clones, 80% to 90% of them appearing once. Germline loops: CDR1 SGHRS, CDR2 YFSETQ. The trim removed 0 bases at V and 6 bases at J, leaving 3 bases unmatched. The CDR3 spans 14 residues. This clonotype originated in a female donor in good health, enrolled as a control in a pregnancy study. The material was peripheral blood, obtained in the first trimester of pregnancy. J is TRBJ2-1 and V is TRBV5-1; TRBD2 matches at 7 bases. CDR3 DNA sequence: TGCGCCAGCAGCTTGGTAGTAGCGGGCAATGAGCAGTTCTTC. Amino acid sequence: CASSLVVAGNEQFF.